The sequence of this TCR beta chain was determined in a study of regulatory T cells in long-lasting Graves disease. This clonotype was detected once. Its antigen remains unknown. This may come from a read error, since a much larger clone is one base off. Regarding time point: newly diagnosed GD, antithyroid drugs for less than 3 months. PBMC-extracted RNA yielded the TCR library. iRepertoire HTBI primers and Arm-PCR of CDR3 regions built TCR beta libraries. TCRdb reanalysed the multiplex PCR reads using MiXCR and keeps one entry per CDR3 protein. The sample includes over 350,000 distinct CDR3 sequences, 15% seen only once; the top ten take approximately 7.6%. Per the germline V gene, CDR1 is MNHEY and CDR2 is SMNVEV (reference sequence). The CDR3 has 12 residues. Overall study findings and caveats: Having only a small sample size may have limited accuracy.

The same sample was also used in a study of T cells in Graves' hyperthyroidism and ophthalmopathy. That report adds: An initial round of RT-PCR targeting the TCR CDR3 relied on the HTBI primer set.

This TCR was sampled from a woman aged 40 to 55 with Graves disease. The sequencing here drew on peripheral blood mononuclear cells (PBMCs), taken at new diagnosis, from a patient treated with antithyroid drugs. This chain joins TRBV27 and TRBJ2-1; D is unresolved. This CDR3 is CATLSSYSEQFF. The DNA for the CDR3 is TGTGCCACCCTTTCCTCCTACAGTGAGCAGTTCTTC.